A single sample gave rise to the 14 T cell receptor beta chains below, sequenced in a study of T cells in Graves' hyperthyroidism and ophthalmopathy. RNA transcripts served as the template for amplifying TCR beta CDR3 regions. The HTBI primer set drove a first-round RT-PCR of the TCR CDR3. TCRdb used MiXCR to reprocess the multiplex PCR reads, holding one entry per CDR3 protein. The repertoire has 270,000 or so distinct CDR3 sequences, roughly 15% of them found once; the top ten carry roughly 31%. Sequenced input: blood. The origin of the receptors is a woman aged 45 to 65 with Graves' hyperthyroidism that later progressed to Graves' ophthalmopathy.

V is TRBV14 and J is TRBJ2-2, with D maybe TRBD2 (5 bases). The V end was cut by 3 bases, the J end by 6 bases, with 11 bases between. This CDR3 region has 14 residues. Germline CDR1 is SGHDN and CDR2 is FVKESK. The CDR3 region has the DNA TGTGCCAGCAGCCAGGTCGGGATACCCGGGGAGCTGTTTTTT. Translation gives CASSQVGIPGELFF.

This sequence joins TRBV19 and TRBJ2-7; a weak D match, TRBD1 (6 bases). Trimming left V 6 bases short and J 2 bases short, with 11 bases between. Germline V gene lookup returns CDR1 LNHDA and CDR2 SQIVND (reference sequence). CDR3 size: 13 residues. This CDR3 reads CASREDSTYEQYF. The CDR3 DNA is TGTGCCAGTAGGGAGGACAGTACCTACGAGCAGTACTTC.

In this sample, this clonotype turned up many times. This sequence joins TRBV20-1 and TRBJ2-5, with TRBD1 as a possible D gene (6 bases). Germline CDR1 reads DFQATT; CDR2 reads SNEGSKA (reference sequence). The CDR3 contains 13 residues. With 6 bases removed from V and 4 bases from J, the gap between germline ends came to 15 bases. In nucleotides, the CDR3 is TGCAGTGCAGGGACCGGGACATCAGAGACCCAGTACTTC. It codes for CSAGTGTSETQYF.

Many counts were recorded for this clonotype. The chain links TRBV27 to TRBJ1-2; 8 nucleotides line up with TRBD1. Trimming removed 6 bases from V and 6 bases from J; junction bases left unmatched: 12. This CDR3 has 15 amino acids. The germline CDR1 and CDR2 sequences are MNHEY and SMNVEV (reference sequence). The CDR3 spells CASRPNGGQGHGYTF. CDR3 DNA sequence: TGTGCCAGCAGACCTAACGGTGGACAGGGCCATGGCTACACCTTC.

This clonotype was counted many times. This sequence joins TRBV5-1 and TRBJ2-2, with no clear D. The CDR3 loop spans 15 amino acids. Trimming pared 2 bases from V and 0 bases from J, leaving 8 bases between. Germline V gene data show CDR1 as SGHRS and CDR2 as YFSETQ. CDR3: CASSFRSPNTGELFF. CDR3 DNA sequence: TGCGCCAGCAGCTTCCGGTCCCCGAACACCGGGGAGCTGTTTTTT.

In its sample, this clonotype was seen many times. This chain uses TRBV20-1 with TRBJ2-3; D remains unclear. The germline CDR1 and CDR2 sequences are DFQATT and SNEGSKA (reference sequence). The V gene lost 2 bases and the J gene lost 0 bases, with 6 bases spanning the gap. This CDR3 is built from 13 residues. The CDR3 region has the DNA TGCAGTGCTAGAATCGGGAGCACAGATACGCAGTATTTT. Translating gives CSARIGSTDTQYF.

This chain joins TRBV3-1 and TRBJ1-3, with a possible D match to TRBD1 (6 bases). There are 14 residues in the CDR3. The V and J ends lost 4 bases and 4 bases respectively, with 11 bases between them. Germline CDR1 reads LGHDT; CDR2 reads YNNKEL (reference sequence). The CDR3 loop is CASSPHQGGNTIYF. CDR3 sequence (DNA): TGTGCCAGCAGCCCCCACCAGGGGGGAAACACCATATATTTT.

The gene calls are TRBV6-1 and TRBJ2-5, with 9 bases identical to TRBD2. There are 14 residues in the CDR3. Germline V gene lookup returns CDR1 MNHNS and CDR2 SASEGT. Trimming took 5 bases from V and 5 from J; bases not matched to a gene: 6. The CDR3 here is CASSRLAGHETQYF. DNA of the CDR3: TGTGCCAGCAGTCGGCTAGCGGGGCACGAGACCCAGTACTTC.

This clonotype was detected a few times. This may arise from a read error, as a much more abundant clone is one base away. This rearrangement joins TRBV7-2 to TRBJ2-1; 8 bases line up with TRBD2. Trimming cost V 2 bases and J 9 bases; bases outside gene matches: 15. This CDR3 comprises 17 residues. CDR1 and CDR2 (germline): SGHTA, FQGNSA. The CDR3 is CASSLREGTSGRGEQFF. Written as DNA, the CDR3 is TGTGCCAGCAGCTTACGAGAAGGGACTAGTGGGCGGGGTGAGCAGTTCTTC.

This clonotype was picked up many times. The CDR3 spells CASSPTQTVTDTQYF. The CDR3 coding sequence is TGTGCCAGCAGCCCTACTCAGACAGTCACAGATACGCAGTATTTT. The chain recombines TRBV7-9 with TRBJ2-3, with a weak D call TRBD1 (5 bases). Trimming removed 5 bases at V and 2 bases at J, with 14 bases between. Per germline, CDR1 SEHNR and CDR2 FQNEAQ (reference sequence). The CDR3 extends over 15 amino acids.

This clonotype was seen at least ten times. The chain is built from TRBV6-1 and TRBJ2-1; TRBD1 matches at 8 bases. The CDR3 extends over 14 amino acids. Per germline, CDR1 MNHNS and CDR2 SASEGT. V lost 4 bases, J lost 3 bases, and 2 bases stayed unmatched. CDR3 sequence reads: CASSVTGGYNEQFF. CDR3 coding DNA: TGTGCCAGCAGTGTTACAGGGGGCTACAATGAGCAGTTCTTC.

This clonotype was seen repeatedly, ten times or more. The chain couples TRBV12-3 or TRBV12-4 to TRBJ2-5, with TRBD2 matching over 11 bases. The CDR3 runs 12 residues. The J segment lost 13 bases and the V segment lost 1 base, leaving 2 bases of the junction unmatched. The CDR3 spells CASSLDSGRGYF. CDR3 in DNA: TGTGCCAGCAGTTTAGATAGCGGGAGGGGGTACTTC.

This chain links TRBV11-2 with TRBJ1-6; no definite D call. The CDR3 sequence is 18 residues long. Deletions cut 3 bases from V and 0 bases from J, with 15 bases between. The germline V gene encodes CDR1 SGHAT and CDR2 FQNNGV. DNA for the CDR3: TGTGCCAGCAGCTTGGAAAGGGCGCGGACCTCCTATAATTCACCCCTCCACTTT. Translation gives CASSLERARTSYNSPLHF.

This clonotype was seen more than once but under ten times. The V call is TRBV11-2, the J call TRBJ1-2, with 7 bases matching TRBD1. The CDR3 has 13 amino acids. V was clipped by 7 bases and J by 2 bases; unmatched bases: 4. Germline V gene data show CDR1 as SGHAT and CDR2 as FQNNGV. CDR3 sequence reads: CASTRGGNYGYTF. The CDR3 DNA follows: TGTGCCAGCACCAGGGGGGGGAACTATGGCTACACCTTC.